This T cell receptor (beta chain) was retrieved from a study of glioma-infiltrating T cells after dendritic cell vaccination. PBMC were collected before vaccination, two weeks after the third vaccination, and at progression. Here immunoSEQ multiplex PCR was the method, and the copy in TCRdb shows in-frame clones only, minus some. The data contain about 92,000 clones, over 75% of them seen just once; the ten biggest clones take up 15% to 17%. The receptor was derived from a human donor with glioblastoma. Sample: blood, taken before dendritic cell vaccination.

The CDR3 DNA follows: TGCGCCAGCAGCCTCGGGGGGGGAAACACCATATATTTT. Its translation: CASSLGGGNTIYF. The rearrangement uses TRBV5-1 and TRBJ1-3, with D perhaps matching TRBD1 (5 bases). V lost 4 bases to trimming and J lost 4 bases, with 9 bases between them. Germline V lookup: CDR1 SGHRS, CDR2 YFSETQ. The length of the CDR3 is 13 residues. Supplemented by reference TRBV5-1 and TRBJ1-3, the full variable domain reads KAGVTQTPRYLIKTRGQQVTLSCSPISGHRSVSWYQQTPGQGLQFLFEYFSETQRNKGNFPGRFSGRQFSNSRSEMNVSTLELGDSALYLCASSLGGGNTIYFGEGSWLTVV.